The next 2 T cell receptor beta chains were all read from a single sample in a study of tumor-infiltrating lymphocytes in primary liver carcinoma. The authors made TCR beta cDNA from roughly 480 ng total RNA with a constant-region primer. Slightly modified ARM-PCR, run as three nested multiplex PCR rounds, produced the TCR beta libraries. The first two PCR rounds, roughly 11 cycles each, used TRBV1-TRBV30 forward primers and a C-beta reverse primer. MiXCR, applied by TCRdb to the multiplex PCR reads, yields one record per CDR3 protein. The sample has about 100,000 distinct CDR3 sequences; roughly 69% are singletons. Co-extraction yielded RNA and DNA from approximately 20-30 mg of unsorted bulk tissue. The sequencing sample was made of liver tumor tissue from sampling region 5. Subset given: tumor region T5, tumor centre. The source is a woman aged 60 to 75 with primary liver carcinoma and hepatitis B virus infection.

The chain carries TRBV7-9 and TRBJ1-2; possible D gene TRBD1, 6 bases. The CDR3 runs to 14 residues. Germline V CDR1 and CDR2: SEHNR, FQNEAQ (reference sequence). V dropped 5 bases and J dropped 4 bases, with 14 bases sitting between them. CDR3 in DNA: TGTGCCAGCAGCCGCCGGGACATTGGCTATGGCTACACCTTC. Protein: CASSRRDIGYGYTF.

Comment on this clonotype: The junction and the germline gene differ at one end; a read error may be behind it. This chain connects TRBV5-1 to TRBJ2-1, with TRBD2 identical over 7 bases. The germline CDR1 and CDR2 sequences are SGHRS and YFSETQ. CDR3 length: 14 amino acids. As DNA, the CDR3 is TGCGCCAGTAGCTTGGGCGGGAGTCCAAATGGGCAGTTCTTC. Translating gives CASSLGGSPNGQFF.